This T cell receptor beta chain was sequenced in a study of shared clonotypes between healthy human individuals. Study in general: Three plates each covered CD4 naive and memory; CD8 naive two, CD8 memory one. General observations from the study: Naive subsets tended to show greater estimated richness than memory subsets. Non-shared clonotypes were found to have lower generation probabilities than the clonotypes that were shared by all four of the sorted-subset donors. Naive CD4 clonotype sharing across a few donors was around 5.5%.

The protocol was immunoSEQ multiplex PCR, while the TCRdb copy is restricted to in-frame clones and leaves out a portion. There are approximately 980,000 clones in the sample; around three quarters occur only once, and over 1.3% lies in the top ten. Note on this clone: Its antigen is still unknown.

Per the germline V gene, CDR1 is SGHTS and CDR2 is YDEGEE. This CDR3 spans 14 amino acids. V lost 1 base, J lost 3 bases, and 8 bases lay in between. This rearrangement joins TRBV5-8 to TRBJ1-5, with D unclear. The clonotype originates from a man between 18 and 29 years old in good health. The material sequenced was memory CD4+ T cells sorted from blood. Regarding subset: CD45RA-negative fraction. The CDR3 DNA follows: TGTGCCAGCAGCTTGAGGACGACCAATCAGCCCCAGCATTTT. It codes for CASSLRTTNQPQHF.